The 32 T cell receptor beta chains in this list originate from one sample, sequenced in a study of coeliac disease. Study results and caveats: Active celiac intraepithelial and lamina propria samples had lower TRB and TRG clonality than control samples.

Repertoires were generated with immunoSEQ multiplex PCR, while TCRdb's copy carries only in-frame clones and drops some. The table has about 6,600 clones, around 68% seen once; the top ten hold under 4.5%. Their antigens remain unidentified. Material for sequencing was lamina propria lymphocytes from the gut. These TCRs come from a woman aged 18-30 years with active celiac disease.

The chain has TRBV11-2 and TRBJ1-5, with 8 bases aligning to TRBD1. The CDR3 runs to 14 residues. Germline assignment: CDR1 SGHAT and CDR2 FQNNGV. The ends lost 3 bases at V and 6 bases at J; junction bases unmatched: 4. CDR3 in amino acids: CASSFDRGGQPQHF. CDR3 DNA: TGTGCCAGCAGCTTCGACAGGGGCGGTCAGCCCCAGCATTTT.

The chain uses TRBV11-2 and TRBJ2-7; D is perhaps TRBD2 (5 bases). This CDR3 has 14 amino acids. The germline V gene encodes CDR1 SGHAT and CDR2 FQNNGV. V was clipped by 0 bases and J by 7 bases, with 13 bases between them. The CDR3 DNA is TGTGCCAGCAGCTTAGATGTACTAGAAGCGGAGCAGTACTTC. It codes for CASSLDVLEAEQYF.

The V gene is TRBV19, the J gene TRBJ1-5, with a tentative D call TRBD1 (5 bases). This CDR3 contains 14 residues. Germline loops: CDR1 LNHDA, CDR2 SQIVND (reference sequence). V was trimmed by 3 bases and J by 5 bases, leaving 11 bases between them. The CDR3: CASSMGGRYQPQHF. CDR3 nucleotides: TGTGCCAGTAGTATGGGGGGACGTTATCAGCCCCAGCATTTT.

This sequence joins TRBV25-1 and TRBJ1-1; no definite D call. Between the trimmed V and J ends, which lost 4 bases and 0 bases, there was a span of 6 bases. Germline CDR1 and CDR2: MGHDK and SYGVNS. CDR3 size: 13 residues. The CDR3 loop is CASSVAVNTEAFF. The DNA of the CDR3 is TGTGCCAGCAGTGTGGCGGTGAACACTGAAGCTTTCTTT. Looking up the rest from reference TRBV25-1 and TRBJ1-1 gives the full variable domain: EADIYQTPRYLVIGTGKKITLECSQTMGHDKMYWYQQDPGMELHLIHYSYGVNSTEKGDLSSESTVSRIRTEHFPLTLESARPSHTSQYLCASSVAVNTEAFFGQGTRLTVV.

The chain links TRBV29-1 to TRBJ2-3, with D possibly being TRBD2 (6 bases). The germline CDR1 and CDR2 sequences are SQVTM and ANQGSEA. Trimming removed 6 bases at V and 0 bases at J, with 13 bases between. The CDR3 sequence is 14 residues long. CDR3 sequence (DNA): TGCAGCGTCTCATTGGGGGGTAGCACAGATACGCAGTATTTT. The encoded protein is CSVSLGGSTDTQYF.

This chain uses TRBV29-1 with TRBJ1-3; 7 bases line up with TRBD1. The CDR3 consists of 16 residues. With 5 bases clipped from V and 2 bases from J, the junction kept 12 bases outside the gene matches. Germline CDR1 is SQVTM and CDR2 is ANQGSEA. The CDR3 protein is CSVRTGGLRPGNTIYF. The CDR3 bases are TGCAGCGTTCGGACAGGAGGTCTCAGGCCTGGAAACACCATATATTTT. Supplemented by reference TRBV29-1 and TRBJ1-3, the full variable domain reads SAVISQKPSRDICQRGTSLTIQCQVDSQVTMMFWYRQQPGQSLTLIATANQGSEATYESGFVIDKFPISRPNLTFSTLTVSNMSPEDSSIYLCSVRTGGLRPGNTIYFGEGSWLTVV.

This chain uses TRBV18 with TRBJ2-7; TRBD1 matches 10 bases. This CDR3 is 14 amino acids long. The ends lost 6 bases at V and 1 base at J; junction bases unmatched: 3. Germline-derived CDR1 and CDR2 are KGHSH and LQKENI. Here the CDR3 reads CASSGTGASYEQYF. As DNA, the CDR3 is TGTGCCAGCTCGGGGACAGGGGCGTCCTACGAGCAGTACTTC.

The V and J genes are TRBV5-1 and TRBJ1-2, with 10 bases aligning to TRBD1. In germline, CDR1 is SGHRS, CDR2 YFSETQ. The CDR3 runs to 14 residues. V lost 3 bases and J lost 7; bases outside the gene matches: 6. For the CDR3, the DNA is TGCGCCAGCAGCTCCCGACAGGGGGCGAGTGGCTACACCTTC. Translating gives CASSSRQGASGYTF.

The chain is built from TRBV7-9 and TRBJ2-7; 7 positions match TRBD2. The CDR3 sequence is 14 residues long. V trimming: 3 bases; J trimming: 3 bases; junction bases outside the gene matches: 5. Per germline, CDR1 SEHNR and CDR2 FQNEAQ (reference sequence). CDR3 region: CASSFGLGVYEQYF. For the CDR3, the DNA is TGTGCCAGCAGCTTCGGACTAGGGGTCTACGAGCAGTACTTC.

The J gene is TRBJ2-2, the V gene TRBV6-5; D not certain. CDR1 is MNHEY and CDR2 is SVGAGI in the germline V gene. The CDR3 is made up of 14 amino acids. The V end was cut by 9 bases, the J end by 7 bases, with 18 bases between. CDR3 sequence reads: CASLDAGLGGELFF. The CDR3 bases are TGTGCCAGTCTCGACGCCGGGTTGGGCGGGGAGCTGTTTTTT.

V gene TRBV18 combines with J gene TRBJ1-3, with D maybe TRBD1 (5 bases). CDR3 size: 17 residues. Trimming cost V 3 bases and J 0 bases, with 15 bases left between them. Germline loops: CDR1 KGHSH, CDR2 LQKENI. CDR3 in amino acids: CASSPKTHRISGNTIYF. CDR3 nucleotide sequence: TGTGCCAGCTCACCTAAAACGCACAGGATCTCTGGAAACACCATATATTTT.

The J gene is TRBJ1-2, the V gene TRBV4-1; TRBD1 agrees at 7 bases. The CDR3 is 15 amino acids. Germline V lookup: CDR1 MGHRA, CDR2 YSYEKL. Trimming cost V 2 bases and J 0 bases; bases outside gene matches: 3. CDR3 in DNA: TGCGCCAGCAGCCAACGGACAGGTTCTAACTATGGCTACACCTTC. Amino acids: CASSQRTGSNYGYTF.

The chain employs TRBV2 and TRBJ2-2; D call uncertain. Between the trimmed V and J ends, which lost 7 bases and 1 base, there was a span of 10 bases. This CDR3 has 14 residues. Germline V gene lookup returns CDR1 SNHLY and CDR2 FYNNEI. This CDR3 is CASMGFRNTGELFF. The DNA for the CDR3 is TGTGCCAGCATGGGCTTCCGGAACACCGGGGAGCTGTTTTTT.

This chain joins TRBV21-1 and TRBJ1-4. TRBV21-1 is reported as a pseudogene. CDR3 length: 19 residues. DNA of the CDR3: TGTGCCAGCAGCAAAGATAGGAGATCGGGGGGAACGAATAATGAAAAACTGTTTTTT. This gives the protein CASSKDRRSGGTNNEKLFF.

CDR3 region: CASSSSVRSSYEQYF. The DNA of the CDR3 is TGTGCCAGCAGTTCTAGCGTAAGGAGCTCCTACGAGCAGTACTTC. The chain is built from TRBV7-9 and TRBJ2-7; D possibly corresponds to TRBD2 (6 bases). The ends were cut back, 6 bases at V and 0 bases at J, with 15 bases in the middle. Germline V lookup: CDR1 SEHNR, CDR2 FQNEAQ (reference sequence). This CDR3 is 15 amino acids long.

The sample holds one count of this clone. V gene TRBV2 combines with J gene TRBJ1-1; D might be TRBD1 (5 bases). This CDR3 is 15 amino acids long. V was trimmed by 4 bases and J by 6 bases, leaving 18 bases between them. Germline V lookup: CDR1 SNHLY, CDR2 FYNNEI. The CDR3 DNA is TGTGCCAGCAGTGTACAGGTTTTTGGGGCCCCTGAAGCTTTCTTT. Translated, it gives CASSVQVFGAPEAFF.

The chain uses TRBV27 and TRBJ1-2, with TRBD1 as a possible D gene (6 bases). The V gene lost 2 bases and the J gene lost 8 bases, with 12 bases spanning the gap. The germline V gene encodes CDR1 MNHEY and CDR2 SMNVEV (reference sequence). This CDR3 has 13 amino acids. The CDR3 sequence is CASSLGFQGGYTF. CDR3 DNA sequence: TGTGCCAGCAGTTTAGGATTTCAGGGGGGCTACACCTTC.

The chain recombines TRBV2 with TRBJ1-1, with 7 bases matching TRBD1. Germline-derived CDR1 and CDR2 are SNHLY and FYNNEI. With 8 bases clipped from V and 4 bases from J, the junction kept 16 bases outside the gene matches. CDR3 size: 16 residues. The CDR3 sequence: CASQLLPGTVGTEAFF. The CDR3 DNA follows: TGTGCCAGCCAACTCTTACCCGGGACAGTCGGCACTGAAGCTTTCTTT. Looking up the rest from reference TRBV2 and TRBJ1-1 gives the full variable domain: EPEVTQTPSHQVTQMGQEVILRCVPISNHLYFYWYRQILGQKVEFLVSFYNNEISEKSEIFDDQFSVERPDGSNFTLKIRSTKLEDSAMYFCASQLLPGTVGTEAFFGQGTRLTVV.

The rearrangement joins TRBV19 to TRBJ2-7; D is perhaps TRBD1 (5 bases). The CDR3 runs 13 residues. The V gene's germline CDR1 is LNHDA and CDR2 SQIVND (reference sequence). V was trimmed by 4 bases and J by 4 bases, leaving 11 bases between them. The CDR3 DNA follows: TGTGCCAGTAGTAGCTGGGGCCGGTACGAGCAGTACTTC. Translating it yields CASSSWGRYEQYF.

CDR3 protein: CASSQGGEQYF. CDR3 in DNA: TGTGCCAGCAGCCAGGGGGGCGAGCAGTACTTC. This chain uses TRBV5-7 with TRBJ2-7; TRBD1 is a possible D gene (7 bases). TRBV5-7 is identified as an open reading frame with a role that is uncertain. The ends were cut back, 4 bases at V and 6 bases at J, with 8 bases in the middle. There are 11 residues in the CDR3.

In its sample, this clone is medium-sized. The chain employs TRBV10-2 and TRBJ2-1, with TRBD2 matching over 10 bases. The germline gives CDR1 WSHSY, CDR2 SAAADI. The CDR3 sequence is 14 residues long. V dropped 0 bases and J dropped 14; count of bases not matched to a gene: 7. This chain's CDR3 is CASSESPSGRVEFF. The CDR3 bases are TGCGCCAGCAGTGAGTCGCCTAGCGGGAGAGTGGAGTTCTTC.

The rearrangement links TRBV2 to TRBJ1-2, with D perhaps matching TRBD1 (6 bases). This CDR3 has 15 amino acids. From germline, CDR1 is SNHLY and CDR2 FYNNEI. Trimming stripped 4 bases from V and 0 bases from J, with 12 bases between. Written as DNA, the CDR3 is TGTGCCAGCAGTGTAAAGACAGGCACTAACTATGGCTACACCTTC. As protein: CASSVKTGTNYGYTF. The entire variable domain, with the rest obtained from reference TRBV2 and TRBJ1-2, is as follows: EPEVTQTPSHQVTQMGQEVILRCVPISNHLYFYWYRQILGQKVEFLVSFYNNEISEKSEIFDDQFSVERPDGSNFTLKIRSTKLEDSAMYFCASSVKTGTNYGYTFGSGTRLTVV.

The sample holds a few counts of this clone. CDR3 DNA sequence: TGTGCCTGGAGTGTGGGAGGCCAAGAGACCCAGTACTTC. Its protein product is CAWSVGGQETQYF. This chain uses TRBV30 with TRBJ2-5; D perhaps matches TRBD2 (6 bases). Deletions cut 0 bases from V and 1 base from J, with 6 bases between. The CDR3 is 13 residues long. Germline CDR1 and CDR2: GTSNPN and SVGIG (reference sequence). The full variable domain, in which reference TRBV30 and TRBJ2-5 provide the parts outside the CDR3, is SQTIHQWPATLVQPVGSPLSLECTVEGTSNPNLYWYRQAAGRGLQLLFYSVGIGQISSEVPQNLSASRPQDRQFILSSKKLLLSDSGFYLCAWSVGGQETQYFGPGTRLLVL.

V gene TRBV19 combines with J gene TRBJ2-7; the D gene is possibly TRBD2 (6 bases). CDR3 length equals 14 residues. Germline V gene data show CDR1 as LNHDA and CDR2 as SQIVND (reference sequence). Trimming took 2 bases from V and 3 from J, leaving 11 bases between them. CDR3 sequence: CASSISGSGYEQYF. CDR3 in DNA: TGTGCCAGTAGTATATCCGGGAGTGGCTACGAGCAGTACTTC.

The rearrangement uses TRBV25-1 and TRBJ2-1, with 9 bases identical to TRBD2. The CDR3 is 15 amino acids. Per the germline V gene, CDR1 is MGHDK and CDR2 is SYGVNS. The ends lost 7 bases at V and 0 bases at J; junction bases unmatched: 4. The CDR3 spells CASTETSGSYNEQFF. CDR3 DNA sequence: TGTGCCAGCACGGAGACTAGCGGCTCCTACAATGAGCAGTTCTTC.

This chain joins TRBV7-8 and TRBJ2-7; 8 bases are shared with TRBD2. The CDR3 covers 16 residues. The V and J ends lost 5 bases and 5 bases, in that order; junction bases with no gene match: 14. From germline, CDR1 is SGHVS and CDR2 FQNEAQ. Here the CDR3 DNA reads TGTGCCAGCAGCCCCCCGCCGCGGGAGGATCGAGACGAGCAGTACTTC. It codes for CASSPPPREDRDEQYF.

The CDR3 region has the DNA TGCGCCAGCAGCTCTACGGGACAGGGAAACACCATATATTTT. Encoded protein: CASSSTGQGNTIYF. The chain uses TRBV5-1 and TRBJ1-3, with 7 bases fitting TRBD1. The CDR3 sequence is 14 residues long. The V gene's germline CDR1 is SGHRS and CDR2 YFSETQ. V was pared by 3 bases and J by 4 bases, with 4 bases of the junction left unmatched.

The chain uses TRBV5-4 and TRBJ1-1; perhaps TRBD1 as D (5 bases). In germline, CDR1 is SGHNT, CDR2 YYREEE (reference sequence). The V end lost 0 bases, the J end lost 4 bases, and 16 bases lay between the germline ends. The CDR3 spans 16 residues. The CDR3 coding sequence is TGTGCCAGCAGCTTGGGGGGGAAGGGAGGTACCACTGAAGCTTTCTTT. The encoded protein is CASSLGGKGGTTEAFF.

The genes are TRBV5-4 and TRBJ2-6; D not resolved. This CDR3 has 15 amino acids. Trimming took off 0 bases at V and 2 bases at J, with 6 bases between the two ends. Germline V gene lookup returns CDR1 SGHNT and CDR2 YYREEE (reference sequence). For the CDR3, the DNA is TGTGCCAGCAGCTTGGTATCCCCTGGGGCCAACGTCCTGACTTTC. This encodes CASSLVSPGANVLTF.

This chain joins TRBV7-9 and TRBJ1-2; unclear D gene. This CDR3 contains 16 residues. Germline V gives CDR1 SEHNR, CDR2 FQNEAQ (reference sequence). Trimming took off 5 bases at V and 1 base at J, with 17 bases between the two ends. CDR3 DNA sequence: TGTGCCAGCAGCCCCATAATCCTCAGCGATAACTATGGCTACACCTTC. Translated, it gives CASSPIILSDNYGYTF.

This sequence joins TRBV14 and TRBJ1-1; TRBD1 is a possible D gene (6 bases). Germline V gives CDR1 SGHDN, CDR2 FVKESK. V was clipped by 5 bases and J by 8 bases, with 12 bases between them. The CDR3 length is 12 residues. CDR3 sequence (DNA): TGTGCCAGCAGCTTACTAGACAGGGAAGCTTTCTTT. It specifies CASSLLDREAFF.

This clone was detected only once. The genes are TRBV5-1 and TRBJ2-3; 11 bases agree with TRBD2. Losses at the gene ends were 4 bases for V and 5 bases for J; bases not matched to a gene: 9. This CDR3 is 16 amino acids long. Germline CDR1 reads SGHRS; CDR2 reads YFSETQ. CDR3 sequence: CASSGTSGGRGDTQYF. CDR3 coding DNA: TGCGCCAGCAGCGGTACTAGCGGGGGCCGGGGAGATACGCAGTATTTT.